The clone carrying this TCR beta chain was seen a single time. The study ran its PCR with 60 Vbeta and 13 Jbeta primers. Measured with immunoSEQ multiplex PCR; TCRdb has only the in-frame clones, and not every one. In the table there are about 59,000 clones, 65% to 75% of which are singletons. The sample belongs to a study of cytomegalovirus exposure and HLA in healthy donors. Study summary: Researchers previously reported finding fewer than 140 million unique TCR beta sequences from about 170 million T cells.

With 5 bases removed from V and 2 bases from J, the gap between germline ends came to 15 bases. This CDR3 has 15 residues. Germline values: CDR1 SGHVS, CDR2 FQNEAQ. The sample taken for sequencing was PBMCs. This sequence was found in a man aged 25 to 40 in good health and CMV-seropositive. The chain links TRBV7-8 to TRBJ1-1, with D hard to call. In DNA form, the CDR3 reads TGTGCCAGCAGCCCACGCCCACGGGGAAACACTGAAGCTTTCTTT. Translating it yields CASSPRPRGNTEAFF.